This T cell receptor (beta chain) was obtained from a study of blood T cell repertoires in COVID-19. Study information: PBMCs, B-cell-depleted T cells, or T cells were the source of the cDNA or gDNA that made up the material.

Germline V gene data show CDR1 as SQVTM and CDR2 as ANQGSEA. V shed 2 bases and J shed 8 bases, with 21 bases lying between them. This CDR3 contains 15 residues. Libraries were prepared by immunoSEQ multiplex PCR; TCRdb keeps only in-frame clonotypes and omits some of them. The data show about 160,000 clones, just over 85% seen once. The chain is built from TRBV29-1 and TRBJ1-1, with D possibly matching TRBD1 (6 bases). The TCR sequence derives from a middle-aged man with active or convalescent COVID-19. Sequenced: peripheral blood. The CDR3 bases are TGCAGCGTTGAAAGTTATAAGGACAGACCTACAGAAGCTTTCTTT. Its translation is CSVESYKDRPTEAFF.